Shown below are 28 T cell receptor beta chains from a single sample sequenced in a study of TIL therapy for anti-PD-1-resistant metastatic lung cancer (dated by TCRdb to about 2021). In light of the paper, this sample's time point label describes: pre-treatment sample, taken before nivolumab and TIL therapy. TCR beta CDR3 regions were amplified from genomic DNA with the immunoSEQ v3 hsTCRB kit using bias-controlled multiplex PCR. The clones in this table, taken by TCRdb from immuneACCESS, are in-frame only. Not every clone is retained; where verified, under half of the shortfall comes from an unresolved V gene, and the cause of the rest is unknown. Recorded for this sample are approximately 53,000 clones; around 79% of them occurred a single time. About 4.8% of the sample lies in the top ten. The source material was blood, sampled at baseline. The source of these receptors is a woman aged 30 to 85 with non-small cell lung cancer.

This clone was seen only a few times. This chain joins TRBV15 and TRBJ1-3; tentatively, D is TRBD1 (5 bases). The germline V and J ends were trimmed by 1 base and 2 bases, with 6 bases remaining between them. The V gene's germline CDR1 is LNHNV and CDR2 YYDKDF (reference sequence). This CDR3 contains 14 residues. The CDR3, as DNA: TGTGCCACCAGCAGAGCAGGGACTGGAAACACCATATATTTT. Translating it yields CATSRAGTGNTIYF.

This clone was detected only a few times. J is TRBJ1-2 and V is TRBV5-1; 7 bases are a match to TRBD1. The trim removed 4 bases at V and 5 bases at J, leaving 11 bases unmatched. The germline V gene encodes CDR1 SGHRS and CDR2 YFSETQ. This CDR3 has 15 amino acids. CDR3 sequence reads: CASSEGQAGRYGYTF. In nucleotides, the CDR3 is TGCGCCAGCAGCGAAGGACAGGCCGGTCGGTATGGCTACACCTTC.

In its sample, this clone was seen many times. This chain uses TRBV19 with TRBJ2-7; D is possibly TRBD1 or TRBD2 (6 bases each). CDR1 and CDR2 from the germline V gene are LNHDA and SQIVND (reference sequence). V dropped 3 bases and J dropped 3 bases, with 12 bases sitting between them. This CDR3 comprises 14 residues. The CDR3 here is CASSMGGGNYEQYF. The CDR3 nucleotides are TGTGCCAGTAGTATGGGGGGCGGCAACTACGAGCAGTACTTC.

This rearrangement joins TRBV5-6 to TRBJ2-7, with D uncertain. Looked up from germline, CDR1 is SGHDT and CDR2 is YYEEEE. V was shortened by 0 bases and J by 4 bases, with 5 bases between the two germline ends. There are 12 residues in the CDR3. The CDR3 region is CASSLAQYEQYF. CDR3 coding DNA: TGTGCCAGCAGCTTGGCCCAGTACGAGCAGTACTTC.

The gene calls are TRBV2 and TRBJ1-6, with unresolved D. CDR1 SNHLY and CDR2 FYNNEI come from the germline V gene. This CDR3 is built from 13 residues. V shed 7 bases and J shed 10 bases, with 14 bases lying between them. Here the CDR3 reads CASNRRVGSPLHF. In nucleotides, the CDR3 is TGTGCCAGCAATCGTAGGGTAGGCTCACCCCTCCACTTT.

V gene TRBV21-1 combines with J gene TRBJ2-7; TRBD2 reflects the table's D call only, with no check against the DNA. TRBV21-1 is marked as a pseudogene. The CDR3 has 21 amino acids. CDR3 sequence: CASSKAIASGRGPVPHKEQYF. Here the CDR3 DNA reads TGTGCCAGCAGCAAAGCGATCGCTAGCGGGCGTGGGCCAGTACCTCATAAGGAGCAGTACTTC.

The V and J genes are TRBV7-7 and TRBJ1-3, with a weak D call TRBD1 (5 bases). The CDR3 consists of 17 residues. The ends were cut back, 3 bases at V and 0 bases at J, with 15 bases in the middle. Germline V CDR1 and CDR2: SSHAT, FNYEAQ (reference sequence). CDR3 coding DNA: TGTGCCAGCAGCTTGGGGGGGGGATTGGACTCTGGAAACACCATATATTTT. It codes for CASSLGGGLDSGNTIYF. Full variable domain (missing parts from reference TRBV7-7 and TRBJ1-3): GAGVSQSPRYKVTKRGQDVTLRCDPISSHATLYWYQQALGQGPEFLTYFNYEAQPDKSGLPSDRFSAERPEGSISTLTIQRTEQRDSAMYRCASSLGGGLDSGNTIYFGEGSWLTVV.

This chain joins TRBV6-1 and TRBJ2-7; D is tentatively TRBD1 or TRBD2 (6 bases each). The CDR3 totals 15 residues. Trimming shortened V by 0 bases and J by 2 bases, and 11 bases separated the two germline ends. The germline V gene has CDR1 MNHNS and CDR2 SASEGT. CDR3 protein: CASSEAPGATYEQYF. CDR3 sequence (DNA): TGTGCCAGCAGTGAAGCCCCGGGGGCCACCTACGAGCAGTACTTC.

J is TRBJ1-4 and V is TRBV6-1, with a weak D call TRBD1 (5 bases). Germline V gene sequence: CDR1 MNHNS, CDR2 SASEGT. This CDR3 spans 13 amino acids. The V end was cut by 4 bases, the J end by 5 bases, with 8 bases between. The CDR3 DNA reads as TGTGCCAGCAGTGCACAGGAAAATGAAAAACTGTTTTTT. It translates to CASSAQENEKLFF.

The chain couples TRBV7-3 to TRBJ2-5; TRBD1 might be the D (6 bases). The germline CDR1 and CDR2 sequences are SGHTA and FQGTGA. V was shortened by 3 bases and J by 6 bases, with 14 bases between the two germline ends. This CDR3 is 14 amino acids long. CDR3 coding DNA: TGTGCCAGCAGCTTGAACAGGGAAATTAAGACCCAGTACTTC. Translated, it gives CASSLNREIKTQYF. The full variable domain, rest sourced from reference TRBV7-3 and TRBJ2-5, is GAGVSQTPSNKVTEKGKYVELRCDPISGHTALYWYRQSLGQGPEFLIYFQGTGAADDSGLPNDRFFAVRPEGSVSTLKIQRTERGDSAVYLCASSLNREIKTQYFGPGTRLLVL.

This chain connects TRBV4-1 to TRBJ2-2; TRBD1 agrees at 9 bases. Per germline, CDR1 MGHRA and CDR2 YSYEKL. V was pared by 5 bases and J by 6 bases, with 4 bases of the junction left unmatched. The length of the CDR3 is 14 residues. CDR3 protein: CASSGQGTSGELFF. The CDR3, as DNA: TGCGCCAGCAGCGGACAGGGGACGTCCGGGGAGCTGTTTTTT.

The chain links TRBV7-9 to TRBJ1-2; 8 bases match TRBD1. The CDR3 runs to 14 residues. Unmatched junction bases numbered 6, after V lost 5 bases and J lost 4 bases. Per the germline V gene, CDR1 is SEHNR and CDR2 is FQNEAQ (reference sequence). CDR3 sequence reads: CASSTPDRAYGYTF. The DNA for the CDR3 is TGTGCCAGCAGCACACCGGACAGGGCCTATGGCTACACCTTC.

V usage is TRBV7-2 and J usage is TRBJ1-5; the D gene is possibly TRBD1 (6 bases). Germline-derived CDR1 and CDR2 are SGHTA and FQGNSA. Trimming stripped 0 bases from V and 3 bases from J, with 9 bases between. The CDR3 is 15 residues long. This chain's CDR3 is CASSLARGINQPQHF. The CDR3 DNA sequence: TGTGCCAGCAGCTTAGCCAGGGGCATCAATCAGCCCCAGCATTTT.

The CDR3 sequence is CASSPPWTSGGAMETQYF. The CDR3 nucleotides read TGTGCCAGCAGCCCTCCCTGGACTAGCGGGGGGGCCATGGAGACCCAGTACTTC. V is TRBV5-4 and J is TRBJ2-5, with 15 bases lining up with TRBD2. The germline V gene encodes CDR1 SGHNT and CDR2 YYREEE (reference sequence). V trimming: 4 bases; J trimming: 5 bases; junction bases outside the gene matches: 12. The CDR3 sequence is 18 residues long.

This chain links TRBV5-5 with TRBJ1-5, with 8 bases lining up with TRBD1. V trimming: 7 bases; J trimming: 8 bases; junction bases outside the gene matches: 11. This CDR3 is built from 14 residues. CDR1 and CDR2 (germline): SGHKS, YYEKEE (reference sequence). CDR3 protein: CASSQGQGKEPQHF. DNA for the CDR3: TGTGCCAGCTCGCAAGGACAGGGTAAGGAGCCCCAGCATTTT.

The chain combines TRBV5-4 with TRBJ2-7; 9 bases fit TRBD2. V lost 3 bases and J lost 2; bases outside the gene matches: 3. Germline values: CDR1 SGHNT, CDR2 YYREEE (reference sequence). The CDR3 covers 14 residues. The DNA of the CDR3 is TGTGCCAGCAGCTCTAGCGGGATTCCCTACGAGCAGTACTTC. Encoded protein: CASSSSGIPYEQYF.

This clone appeared a few times. The genes are TRBV11-2 and TRBJ1-6; no clear D gene. Germline V gene lookup returns CDR1 SGHAT and CDR2 FQNNGV. This CDR3 region has 14 residues. V lost 7 bases and J 5 bases, leaving 12 bases between the germline ends. CDR3 region: CASIFWANNSPLHF. The CDR3, as DNA: TGTGCCAGCATCTTCTGGGCTAATAATTCACCCCTCCACTTT.

This chain connects TRBV4-1 to TRBJ1-5, with a possible D match to TRBD1 (6 bases). The CDR3 has 14 residues. V was pared by 4 bases and J by 7 bases, with 14 bases between. The germline CDR1 and CDR2 sequences are MGHRA and YSYEKL. The CDR3 is CASSPRQVEQPQHF. In DNA form, the CDR3 reads TGCGCCAGCAGCCCCCGACAGGTCGAACAGCCCCAGCATTTT.

The rearrangement links TRBV11-2 to TRBJ2-7; D might be TRBD2 (6 bases). The length of the CDR3 is 14 residues. The V end lost 1 base, the J end lost 9 bases, and 16 bases lay between the germline ends. Germline CDR1 reads SGHAT; CDR2 reads FQNNGV. The CDR3: CASSLALSLEGQYF. In DNA, the CDR3 is TGTGCCAGCAGCTTAGCCCTCTCTTTGGAGGGGCAGTACTTC.

CDR3 in DNA: TGTGCCAGCAGCGGACAGATTGGTCGGAACACTGAAGCTTTCTTT. Translation: CASSGQIGRNTEAFF. This chain connects TRBV9 to TRBJ1-1; a weak D match, TRBD1 (5 bases). Germline V CDR1 and CDR2: SGDLS, YYNGEE. V lost 3 bases and J 1 base, leaving 13 bases between the germline ends. This CDR3 comprises 15 residues.

The chain links TRBV11-2 to TRBJ1-1; the D gene is possibly TRBD1 (6 bases). CDR1 and CDR2 (germline): SGHAT, FQNNGV. Trimming pared 4 bases from V and 5 bases from J, leaving 17 bases between. This CDR3 is built from 15 residues. The CDR3 nucleotides are TGTGCCAGCAGCTACCCCCGGGGGGCTGGGACTGAAGCTTTCTTT. Its translation: CASSYPRGAGTEAFF.

The DNA for the CDR3 is TGTGCCAGCAGCGCGGACCATACGCAGTATTTT. It yields the protein CASSADHTQYF. The V call is TRBV9, the J call TRBJ2-3, with D unresolved. Germline CDR1 and CDR2: SGDLS and YYNGEE. Between the trimmed V and J ends, which lost 3 bases and 7 bases, there was a span of 6 bases. This CDR3 is built from 11 residues.

V usage is TRBV18 and J usage is TRBJ2-1; 9 nucleotides line up with TRBD1. CDR1 and CDR2 from the germline V gene are KGHSH and LQKENI. The CDR3 length is 17 residues. J gave up 0 bases and V 4 bases, and 7 bases lay outside the gene matches. The DNA of the CDR3 is TGTGCCAGCTCACTCAGGACAGGGGTCGCCTCCTACAATGAGCAGTTCTTC. Its translation is CASSLRTGVASYNEQFF.

This chain joins TRBV7-2 and TRBJ2-3; D call uncertain. CDR1 SGHTA and CDR2 FQGNSA come from the germline V gene. The CDR3 has 15 amino acids. V was shortened by 1 base and J by 7 bases, with 15 bases between the two germline ends. CDR3 in amino acids: CASSLESGLGNTQYF. The CDR3 bases are TGTGCCAGCAGCTTAGAATCGGGCCTGGGGAATACGCAGTATTTT.

This clone was seen a handful of times. J is TRBJ2-2 and V is TRBV6-1, with D possibly TRBD2 on 6 matching bases. The CDR3 consists of 14 residues. Between the trimmed V and J ends, which lost 6 bases and 3 bases, there was a span of 11 bases. Germline CDR1 is MNHNS and CDR2 is SASEGT. Written as DNA, the CDR3 is TGTGCCAGCAGGGAAACGGGGGACACCGGGGAGCTGTTTTTT. It yields the protein CASRETGDTGELFF.

The rearrangement uses TRBV19 and TRBJ2-1, with D unclear. CDR3 length: 11 residues. Looked up from germline, CDR1 is LNHDA and CDR2 is SQIVND (reference sequence). V was cut by 5 bases and J by 1 base, with 0 bases left in between. CDR3 loop: CASSSYNEQFF. CDR3 bases: TGTGCCAGTAGTTCCTACAATGAGCAGTTCTTC.

The gene calls are TRBV10-3 and TRBJ1-4; D is unresolved. The V gene lost 4 bases and the J gene lost 8 bases, with 11 bases spanning the gap. Germline V CDR1 and CDR2: ENHRY, SYGVKD. The CDR3 extends over 13 amino acids. CDR3: CAISVKSEEKLFF. The CDR3 nucleotides read TGTGCCATCAGTGTAAAATCTGAGGAAAAACTGTTTTTT.

V gene TRBV5-1 combines with J gene TRBJ1-5, with TRBD1 matching over 7 bases. The germline V gene has CDR1 SGHRS and CDR2 YFSETQ. The V segment lost 4 bases and the J segment 6 bases; nucleotides outside the gene matches: 10. CDR3 size: 15 residues. CDR3 sequence (DNA): TGCGCCAGCAGCCTACAGGGGAGGCAAGGTCAGCCCCAGCATTTT. It is translated as CASSLQGRQGQPQHF.